The clone carrying this TCR beta chain showed up many times. The antigen is undetermined. The data originate from a study of breast tumors, draining lymph nodes, adjacent tissues. The length of the CDR3 is 12 residues. The V gene lost 3 bases and the J gene lost 8 bases, with 11 bases spanning the gap. CDR1 is MRHNA and CDR2 is SNTAGT in the germline V gene. Overall study findings and caveats: That most tumor T cells come from lymph nodes remained unproven. The data were judged consistent with most tumor T cells coming from lymph node and expanding in tumor. Luminal-like breast cancer showed significantly greater tumor-nontumor repertoire similarity than basal-like breast cancer did. Compared with lymph nodes, tumors were less diverse; compared with nontumor tissue, more.

TCRdb re-called the multiplex PCR reads with MiXCR, one entry per CDR3 protein. The sample holds 290,000 or so distinct CDR3 sequences; around 31% are singletons and the top ten take under 1.2%. The lymph nodes were axillary draining lymph nodes from breast cancer patients. The TCR was taken from a female donor with breast cancer. Some clones in this sample may be carry-over from other donors' samples. The chain is built from TRBV6-4 and TRBJ2-7; unclear D gene. The sequencing input was axillary lymph node tissue. CDR3 loop: CASSEQGGKQYF. The CDR3 coding sequence is TGTGCCAGCAGTGAACAAGGCGGAAAGCAGTACTTC.